The T cell receptor (beta chain) described here comes from a study of shared clonotypes between healthy human individuals. The CDR3 runs to 13 residues. Germline V CDR1 and CDR2: MNHEY, SVGAGI. The V gene end was trimmed by 9 bases and the J gene end by 4 bases; junction bases not matched to a gene: 4. Roughly 33,000 T cell genomes, or 200 to 250 ng DNA, went into the sorted-subset replicate PCRs. In the original analysis: In the immunoSEQ data, sequences were junction-only and lacked quality scores, so filtering differed. TCRdb keeps only in-frame clones here, not all; method: immunoSEQ multiplex PCR. That table is the source of V, J and clone size, and D and trimming were worked out from the DNA. The sample has 1.6 million or so clones, roughly 96% seen once. General study points: Rarefaction exposed incomplete sorted-subset sequencing despite large depth. Generation probabilities were higher for clonotypes shared across all four sorted-subset donors than for unshared ones.

Points on this clone: The target antigen is unknown.

The clonotype originates from a man under 40 in good health. The chain links TRBV6-5 to TRBJ2-7; the match to TRBD2 covers 12 bases. The material sequenced was naive CD4+ T cells sorted from blood. Subset given: CD45RA+ positively selected. The CDR3 DNA reads TGTGCCAGTGGACTAGCGGGACTTTACGAGCAGTACTTC. Residues: CASGLAGLYEQYF.